This TCR beta chain is drawn from a study of blood T cell repertoires in COVID-19 (dated by TCRdb to 2018 to 2021). In terms of the full investigation: Collaborator samples came from the United States, Italy and Spain and covered acute and convalescent phases of COVID-19. The material from the prospective study consisted of cDNA or gDNA derived from T cells, B-cell-depleted T cells, or PBMCs. Deeply sampled blood TCRbeta repertoires from subjects exposed to, actively infected with, or recovered from COVID-19 were included in the dataset. A freely available public database, intended as a resource for researchers studying the immune response to SARS-CoV-2, is where the repertoires were released. Samples came from the ongoing ImmuneRACE study (first 160 participants) plus 1,254 subjects from 6 global collaborators. Nearly every sample came with metadata listing a de-identified subject ID, COVID-19 status, age in years and sex. Where available, HLA class I and class II types were obtained from metadata supplied by the sample provider rather than from assay-based typing. Broader findings and caveats from the paper: How much clinical and demographic metadata was included differed by source and by participant, and the metadata was provided uncurated.

Remarks on this clone: Its cognate antigen has yet to be identified. Base qualities are not at hand, and no much larger clone is one base apart.

TCRbeta CDR3 regions were amplified from genomic DNA using the immunoSEQ Assay, a bias-controlled multiplex PCR. As for how the authors treated the data: Nucleated cell counts per sample were estimated from amplification of reference gene primers within the assay. To quantify the absolute abundance of each unique TCRbeta CDR3 rearrangement, sequence reads were collapsed and filtered. For each sample, productive Simpson clonality was calculated as the square root of Simpson's diversity index across productive rearrangements. TCRdb took this table from immuneACCESS and kept in-frame rearrangements with V and J called. Such tables lack part of the clones; where checked against another copy, unresolved V genes explain under half of the gap, and the rest is unexplained. That table supplies the V and J calls and clone size; D and trimming were determined from the DNA. Present in this sample are about 120,000 clones, roughly 75% of which were seen just once. The ten largest make up approximately 16% of the sample.

Collaborating institutions collected whole blood in K2EDTA tubes following their own protocols. For TCRbeta analysis, collaborators shipped samples as frozen whole blood, isolated PBMCs, or DNA extracted from either of those sample types. The CDR3 covers 20 residues, taking in both the cysteine and the phenylalanine. Left in the record is the CDR3 DNA by itself, 60 bases read in frame from the first base. Taken from the germline V gene, the CDR1 and CDR2 loops are MNHEY and SVGEGT. V was cut back by 2 bases and J by 0 bases, leaving a gap of 20 bases between them. The TCR originated in a man aged 55 to 70 with active or convalescent COVID-19. The chain is made from TRBV6-2 or TRBV6-3 and TRBJ2-6, with a tentative D gene TRBD2 over 7 matching bases. Sequences were obtained from peripheral blood. The DNA reads as follows: TGTGCCAGCAGTTACCCATTAGGGGGGGGAGAAACCTCTGGGGCCAACGTCCTGACTTTC. It encodes CASSYPLGGGETSGANVLTF.